The clone carrying this T cell receptor (beta chain) is termed medium-sized. The target antigen is unknown. This sample is part of a study of prognosis after radiotherapy for stage I lung cancer. Study overall: Medical inoperability was the status assigned to all non-small cell lung cancer patients. Study outcomes and limitations: A determination of whether the expanded TCR clones were tumor-specific was not made.

At each of two time points, six milliliters of venous blood were taken. Researchers used two-round multiplex PCR to amplify TCR beta CDR3 starting from genomic DNA. TRBV and TRBJ genes each had their own specific primers in first-round PCR. TCRdb passed the multiplex PCR reads through MiXCR, listing each CDR3 protein once. This table has around 20,000 distinct CDR3 sequences, about 60% appearing once. The length of the CDR3 is 14 residues. The germline V and J ends were trimmed by 0 bases and 2 bases, with 9 bases remaining between them. Germline CDR1 SGDLS, CDR2 YYNGEE. This chain joins TRBV9 and TRBJ2-7; possible D gene TRBD2, 5 bases. Here the sequenced sample was PBMCs, taken before or after stereotactic body radiation therapy (not recorded which). This TCR was sampled from a donor aged 50 or older with non-small cell lung cancer. The CDR3 here is CASSVGTGTYEQYF. The CDR3 DNA reads as TGTGCCAGCAGCGTAGGGACGGGAACCTACGAGCAGTACTTC.